This TCR beta chain came from a study of CD8+CD57+ T cells in acquired aplastic anemia. Study at large: The DNA of sorted CD4+ and CD8+ cells averaged 3.2 ug. Mean read depth for CD4+ cells from healthy donors was roughly 10 million. Study findings and constraints: CD8+ Simpson's diversity in patients was not significantly different from that in controls. Patients and controls shared twenty-nine CD8+ CDR3 sequences, highly expressed in patients.

As regards this clonotype: Its antigen remains unknown.

Genomic DNA, the template, was used for profiling of the TCR beta VDJ and CDR3. TCRdb reprocessed the reads via MiXCR and lists one record per CDR3 protein. The table shows roughly 160,000 distinct CDR3 sequences, with 50% to 75% occurring only once. What was sequenced was sorted CD4+, CD8+, or CD8+CD57+ T cells (not recorded which) from PBMCs. This clonotype was sampled from a human donor in good health.

The CDR3 loop reads CATSRDGTLTDTQYF. The CDR3, as DNA: TGTGCCACCAGCAGAGACGGGACCCTCACAGATACGCAGTATTTT. The rearrangement uses TRBV15 and TRBJ2-3; D may match TRBD1 or TRBD2 (5 bases each). The V gene's germline CDR1 is LNHNV and CDR2 YYDKDF (reference sequence). This CDR3 contains 15 residues. The V end lost 0 bases, the J end lost 2 bases, and 9 bases lay between the germline ends.